These 27 T cell receptor beta chains share one sample of origin, sequenced in a study of blood T cell repertoires in COVID-19. The protocol was immunoSEQ multiplex PCR, while the TCRdb copy is restricted to in-frame clones and leaves out a portion. Of under 150,000 clones listed, about nine tenths were seen once; the top ten hold 28%. Sample: peripheral blood. These receptors originate from a human donor in a cohort sampled during active COVID-19.

The chain combines TRBV3-1 (or the pseudogene TRBV3-2) with TRBJ2-1; 15 bases align to TRBD2. Germline CDR1 and CDR2: LGHDT and YNNKEL (reference sequence). There are 14 residues in the CDR3. V lost 4 bases to trimming and J lost 16 bases; unmatched junction nucleotides: 8. CDR3 in amino acids: CASSLRTSGGAEFF. DNA of the CDR3: TGTGCCAGCAGCCTCCGGACTAGCGGGGGGGCCGAATTCTTC.

The V gene is TRBV6-6, the J gene TRBJ1-6; no definite D call. The V gene lost 7 bases and the J gene lost 7 bases, with 20 bases spanning the gap. The CDR3 sequence is 16 residues long. Per germline, CDR1 MNHNY and CDR2 SVGAGI (reference sequence). As DNA, the CDR3 is TGTGCCAGCACCTTACAACCGCCGGCACTAAATTCACCCCTCCACTTT. It is translated as CASTLQPPALNSPLHF.

There are a few counts of this clone. Other nucleotide sequences in the sample specify the same CDR3. The genes are TRBV4-3 and TRBJ2-7; maybe TRBD2 (6 bases). Trimming took 0 bases from V and 4 from J, leaving 7 bases between them. Germline CDR1 LGHNA, CDR2 YSLEER. The CDR3 sequence is 13 residues long. The CDR3 spells CASSQDRGYEQYF. The CDR3 region has the DNA TGCGCCAGCAGCCAAGATCGGGGGTACGAGCAGTACTTC.

On this clone: In the same sample, other DNA sequences code for this CDR3. V and J are TRBV5-1 and TRBJ1-5; TRBD1 is a possible D gene (5 bases). Germline assignment: CDR1 SGHRS and CDR2 YFSETQ. The CDR3 is 15 amino acids. V lost 0 bases and J lost 5, with 12 bases in between. The CDR3, as DNA: TGCGCCAGCAGCTTGGAAGGGCAGGGTCATCAGCCCCAGCATTTT. Translated, it gives CASSLEGQGHQPQHF.

This chain joins TRBV30 and TRBJ2-3; 9 bases agree with TRBD2. Trimming took 8 bases from V and 6 from J; bases not matched to a gene: 12. Germline values: CDR1 GTSNPN, CDR2 SVGIG (reference sequence). The CDR3 sequence is 14 residues long. CDR3: CARAASGAGDTQYF. The CDR3 DNA sequence: TGTGCCCGAGCGGCTAGCGGGGCTGGGGATACGCAGTATTTT.

This sequence joins TRBV2 and TRBJ1-1; possibly TRBD1 for D (6 bases). Germline loops: CDR1 SNHLY, CDR2 FYNNEI. Trimming left V 3 bases short and J 0 bases short, with 14 bases between. CDR3 length equals 16 residues. This CDR3 reads CASSDGRGGMNTEAFF. DNA for the CDR3: TGTGCCAGCAGTGATGGGAGGGGGGGAATGAACACTGAAGCTTTCTTT. Full variable domain (remainder filled in from reference TRBV2 and TRBJ1-1): EPEVTQTPSHQVTQMGQEVILRCVPISNHLYFYWYRQILGQKVEFLVSFYNNEISEKSEIFDDQFSVERPDGSNFTLKIRSTKLEDSAMYFCASSDGRGGMNTEAFFGQGTRLTVV.

The rearrangement links TRBV7-8 to TRBJ2-7; tentatively, D is TRBD2 (5 bases). The V end lost 0 bases, the J end lost 6 bases, and 12 bases lay between the germline ends. This CDR3 has 14 amino acids. Germline V lookup: CDR1 SGHVS, CDR2 FQNEAQ. In nucleotides, the CDR3 is TGTGCCAGCAGCTTAGCACTCGGGGTTGGCGAGCAGTACTTC. Amino acid sequence: CASSLALGVGEQYF.

The chain uses TRBV28 and TRBJ2-3; 7 bases align to TRBD2. Germline assignment: CDR1 MDHEN and CDR2 SYDVKM. V dropped 3 bases and J dropped 1; count of bases not matched to a gene: 4. This CDR3 spans 15 amino acids. The CDR3 DNA sequence: TGTGCCAGCAGTTTGCGGGGGACGGGCACAGATACGCAGTATTTT. Its translation: CASSLRGTGTDTQYF.

The chain combines TRBV21-1 with TRBJ2-1; whether TRBD2, the table's D call, matches the DNA was not checked. TRBV21-1 is a documented pseudogene. This CDR3 has 17 residues. Written as DNA, the CDR3 is TGTGCCAGCAGCTCCCGCTCAGGGACTTTAGTACACAATGAGCAGTTCTTC. Amino acids: CASSSRSGTLVHNEQFF.

V and J are TRBV6-6 and TRBJ2-7; D possibly corresponds to TRBD1 (6 bases). Germline V gene sequence: CDR1 MNHNY, CDR2 SVGAGI (reference sequence). V was shortened by 10 bases and J by 6 bases, with 10 bases between the two germline ends. The CDR3 loop spans 10 amino acids. CDR3 residues: CAKTGSEQYF. The CDR3 region has the DNA TGTGCCAAGACAGGCTCCGAGCAGTACTTC.

This chain joins TRBV6-2 or TRBV6-3 and TRBJ1-2; D possibly corresponds to TRBD1 (6 bases). The CDR3 contains 16 residues. V lost 6 bases to trimming and J lost 8 bases, with 25 bases between them. Looked up from germline, CDR1 is MNHEY and CDR2 is SVGEGT. The CDR3 nucleotides read TGTGCCAGCAGCCCTTCAGTACCGGGGGGGGCTGAAGGCTACACCTTC. Encoded protein: CASSPSVPGGAEGYTF.

This clone was found a few times. The genes are TRBV18 and TRBJ2-2; the match to TRBD2 covers 7 bases. The V segment lost 6 bases and the J segment 6 bases; nucleotides outside the gene matches: 4. From germline, CDR1 is KGHSH and CDR2 LQKENI. The CDR3 length is 13 residues. The CDR3 coding sequence is TGTGCCAGCTCGATCCGGGAGGCCGGGGAGCTGTTTTTT. Its translation: CASSIREAGELFF.

This sequence joins TRBV5-1 and TRBJ2-5; D might be TRBD1 (5 bases). This CDR3 is 14 amino acids long. Germline V lookup: CDR1 SGHRS, CDR2 YFSETQ. Trimming cost V 4 bases and J 1 base, with 11 bases left between them. DNA of the CDR3: TGCGCCAGCAGCACCGGACACAGCCAAGAGACCCAGTACTTC. Translated, it gives CASSTGHSQETQYF.

The rearrangement uses TRBV9 and TRBJ2-5; 8 nucleotides align to TRBD1. Germline assignment: CDR1 SGDLS and CDR2 YYNGEE. The J segment lost 1 base and the V segment lost 4 bases, leaving 6 bases of the junction unmatched. The CDR3 covers 15 residues. The CDR3 nucleotides read TGTGCCAGCAGCACCGGACAGGGCGGCCAAGAGACCCAGTACTTC. Translating gives CASSTGQGGQETQYF. The variable domain in full, with the rest retrieved from reference TRBV9 and TRBJ2-5, is DSGVTQTPKHLITATGQRVTLRCSPRSGDLSVYWYQQSLDQGLQFLIQYYNGEERAKGNILERFSAQQFPDLHSELNLSSLELGDSALYFCASSTGQGGQETQYFGPGTRLLVL.

The chain combines TRBV13 with TRBJ2-1, with 9 positions matching TRBD1. The CDR3 totals 13 residues. V was pared by 5 bases and J by 7 bases, with 3 bases of the junction left unmatched. The germline V gene encodes CDR1 PRHDT and CDR2 FYEKMQ (reference sequence). The CDR3 bases are TGTGCCAGCAGCGGACAGGGGAGAAATGAGCAGTTCTTC. Translated, it gives CASSGQGRNEQFF. Supplemented by reference TRBV13 and TRBJ2-1, the full variable domain reads AAGVIQSPRHLIKEKRETATLKCYPIPRHDTVYWYQQGPGQDPQFLISFYEKMQSDKGSIPDRFSAQQFSDYHSELNMSSLELGDSALYFCASSGQGRNEQFFGPGTRLTVL.

The chain links TRBV2 to TRBJ2-2; TRBD1 matches at 9 bases. Per the germline V gene, CDR1 is SNHLY and CDR2 is FYNNEI. V lost 2 bases, J lost 5 bases, and 3 bases stayed unmatched. This CDR3 spans 15 amino acids. The CDR3 nucleotides read TGTGCCAGCAGTGAACGGGACAGGGTTACCGGGGAGCTGTTTTTT. Translating gives CASSERDRVTGELFF.

V gene TRBV18 combines with J gene TRBJ1-1, with D uncertain. The ends were cut back, 1 base at V and 1 base at J, with 4 bases in the middle. Germline V lookup: CDR1 KGHSH, CDR2 LQKENI. The CDR3 contains 13 residues. CDR3: CASSPRQNTEAFF. CDR3 nucleotides: TGTGCCAGCTCACCACGGCAGAACACTGAAGCTTTCTTT.

The chain employs TRBV6-2 or TRBV6-3 and TRBJ1-2, with 7 bases that match TRBD1. Germline V gene lookup returns CDR1 MNHEY and CDR2 SVGEGT. This CDR3 comprises 14 residues. Trimming cost V 2 bases and J 4 bases; bases outside gene matches: 4. The CDR3 spells CASSYVQGVYGYTF. Here the CDR3 DNA reads TGTGCCAGCAGTTACGTGCAGGGGGTCTATGGCTACACCTTC.

The chain links TRBV2 to TRBJ2-5; 7 bases align to TRBD2. The ends lost 6 bases at V and 5 bases at J; junction bases unmatched: 9. The CDR3 sequence is 14 residues long. Germline CDR1 SNHLY, CDR2 FYNNEI. Written as DNA, the CDR3 is TGTGCCAGCAGAGAACCGGGGGGATCGGAGACCCAGTACTTC. Translated: CASREPGGSETQYF.

J is TRBJ2-7 and V is TRBV5-4; a weak D match, TRBD1 (5 bases). Trimming left V 0 bases short and J 5 bases short, with 9 bases between. Germline V gene lookup returns CDR1 SGHNT and CDR2 YYREEE (reference sequence). There are 13 residues in the CDR3. The CDR3 DNA follows: TGTGCCAGCAGCTTGGGTCGACAGAACGAGCAGTACTTC. Translating gives CASSLGRQNEQYF.

This clone was recorded a few times. CDR3 bases: TGTGCCAGCAGCTTGGACAGGGGGCTGAGGGAGCTGTTTTTT. It is translated as CASSLDRGLRELFF. The chain carries TRBV5-4 and TRBJ2-2, with 9 bases identical to TRBD1. CDR3 size: 14 residues. CDR1 and CDR2 (germline): SGHNT, YYREEE (reference sequence). V lost 0 bases to trimming and J lost 9 bases; unmatched junction nucleotides: 3.

The genes are TRBV7-9 and TRBJ2-5; a weak D match, TRBD2 (6 bases). Trimming left V 4 bases short and J 3 bases short, with 15 bases between. This CDR3 is built from 15 residues. The germline gives CDR1 SEHNR, CDR2 FQNEAQ (reference sequence). DNA for the CDR3: TGTGCCAGCAGCTCCAGTAGCGGACTAAAAGAGACCCAGTACTTC. Translated: CASSSSSGLKETQYF.

The chain uses TRBV19 and TRBJ2-1; 8 bases line up with TRBD2. This CDR3 has 14 amino acids. The V segment lost 4 bases and the J segment 5 bases; nucleotides outside the gene matches: 4. Germline V gene data show CDR1 as LNHDA and CDR2 as SQIVND (reference sequence). The CDR3 DNA sequence: TGTGCCAGTAGTACCGGGGGGGCTAACAATGAGCAGTTCTTC. Its protein is CASSTGGANNEQFF. Full variable domain (missing parts from reference TRBV19 and TRBJ2-1): DGGITQSPKYLFRKEGQNVTLSCEQNLNHDAMYWYRQDPGQGLRLIYYSQIVNDFQKGDIAEGYSVSREKKESFPLTVTSAQKNPTAFYLCASSTGGANNEQFFGPGTRLTVL.

CDR3 DNA sequence: TGCGCCATACCGGGACAGGAAGACAATGAGCAGTTCTTC. Amino acids: CAIPGQEDNEQFF. J is TRBJ2-1 and V is TRBV10-1; 8 positions agree with TRBD1. This CDR3 region has 13 residues. J was trimmed by 5 bases and V by 10 bases; bases with no gene match: 7. Germline V gives CDR1 WNHNN, CDR2 SYGVQD (reference sequence).

This chain joins TRBV2 and TRBJ2-5; 7 bases align to TRBD2. The junction had 14 bases not matched to a gene; V was cut back by 4 bases and J by 6 bases. Germline lookup yields CDR1 SNHLY and CDR2 FYNNEI. The CDR3 loop spans 16 amino acids. This CDR3 is CASSGGAGLQKQTQYF. In nucleotides, the CDR3 is TGTGCCAGCAGTGGTGGCGCGGGACTACAAAAACAGACCCAGTACTTC.

The sample holds one count of this clone. The rearrangement uses TRBV4-2 and TRBJ2-4, with D possibly matching TRBD2 (5 bases). The CDR3 spans 14 residues. Per germline, CDR1 LGHNA and CDR2 YNFKEQ. The germline V and J ends were trimmed by 6 bases and 9 bases, with 18 bases remaining between them. The CDR3 sequence is CASSPWELEGIQYF. In DNA form, the CDR3 reads TGTGCCAGCAGTCCCTGGGAACTCGAGGGCATTCAGTACTTC.

This clone showed up just once. The rearrangement links TRBV9 to TRBJ2-2; 12 nucleotides agree with TRBD2. Germline-derived CDR1 and CDR2 are SGDLS and YYNGEE. Trimming took 3 bases from V and 2 from J; bases not matched to a gene: 2. This CDR3 is 16 amino acids long. The CDR3 sequence is CASSASGGVNTGELFF. CDR3 DNA: TGTGCCAGCAGCGCTAGCGGGGGGGTTAACACCGGGGAGCTGTTTTTT.